This T cell receptor beta chain was documented in a study of beta chain features in type 1 diabetes. General observations from the study: In all four CD4+ subsets, TCRB CDR3 length was significantly, moderately reduced in type 1 diabetes.

With regard to this clone: Antigen unknown.

As every portion of the isolated RNA was reverse transcribed, the sequencing read expressed TCRB transcripts. TCRdb's table, derived via immunoSEQ multiplex PCR, lists solely in-frame clones and lacks some. Of 40,000 to 60,000 clones listed, 55% to 70% were seen once; the top ten hold roughly 0.3%. CD4+ naive, central memory, regulatory and stem cell-like memory cells were sorted via CD45RO/CCR7/CD25/CD127/CD95/CD27. Trimming took off 2 bases at V and 3 bases at J, with 12 bases between the two ends. The CDR3 is 14 residues long. CDR1 is SGHTS, CDR2 YDEGEE, per germline. The origin of this receptor is a woman between 25 and 40 years old with type 1 diabetes. The sample taken for sequencing was stem cell memory CD4+ T cells from blood. V usage is TRBV5-8 and J usage is TRBJ2-7; the D gene is possibly TRBD2 (5 bases). In DNA form, the CDR3 reads TGTGCCAGCAGCTTCCCGAGGGTGGGCTACGAGCAGTACTTC. This codes for CASSFPRVGYEQYF.